This T cell receptor (beta chain) was identified during a study of blood T cell repertoires in COVID-19. Study in general: T cells, B-cell-depleted T cells, or PBMCs supplied cDNA or gDNA.

This CDR3 spans 17 amino acids. Germline-derived CDR1 and CDR2 are SGHRS and YFSETQ. With 0 bases removed from V and 6 bases from J, the gap between germline ends came to 22 bases. In the original workflow: Reference gene primer amplification in the assay estimated nucleated cell counts. The method was immunoSEQ multiplex PCR; TCRdb's version includes in-frame clones alone and lacks a portion of them. V, J and clone size were drawn from that table, and D and trimming were deduced from the DNA. The sample consists of approximately 310,000 clones, about 90% of them appearing once. What was sequenced was peripheral blood. This chain joins TRBV5-1 and TRBJ2-7, with a tentative D call TRBD2 (6 bases). This TCR derives from a woman aged 50 to 60 who had recovered from COVID-19. This CDR3 reads CASSLVGMRAGSLEQYF. In DNA, the CDR3 is TGCGCCAGCAGCTTGGTGGGAATGAGGGCCGGGAGCCTCGAGCAGTACTTC.